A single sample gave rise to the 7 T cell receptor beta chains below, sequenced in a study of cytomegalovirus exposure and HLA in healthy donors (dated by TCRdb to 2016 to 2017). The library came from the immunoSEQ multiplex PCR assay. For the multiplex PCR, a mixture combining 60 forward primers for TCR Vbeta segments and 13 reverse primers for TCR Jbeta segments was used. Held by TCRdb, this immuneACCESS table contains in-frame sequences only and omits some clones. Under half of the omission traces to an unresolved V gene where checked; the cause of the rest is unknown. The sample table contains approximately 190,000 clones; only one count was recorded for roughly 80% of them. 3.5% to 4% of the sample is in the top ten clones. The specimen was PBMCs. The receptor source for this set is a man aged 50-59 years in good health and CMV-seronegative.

CDR3 loop: CASSFFREGNEQFF. DNA of the CDR3: TGTGCCAGCAGCTTTTTCCGTGAGGGCAATGAGCAGTTCTTC. The chain recombines TRBV5-8 with TRBJ2-1; TRBD2 might be the D (5 bases). The CDR3 is 14 amino acids. CDR1 is SGHTS and CDR2 is YDEGEE in the germline V gene. Trimming pared 2 bases from V and 6 bases from J, leaving 12 bases between.

In DNA form, the CDR3 reads TGTGCCAGCAGCACACTGGGGCGGGAGCAGTACTTC. Translating it yields CASSTLGREQYF. This rearrangement joins TRBV7-2 to TRBJ2-7, with D possibly being TRBD1 (5 bases). V lost 5 bases, J lost 7 bases, and 12 bases lay in between. Germline CDR1 reads SGHTA; CDR2 reads FQGNSA. CDR3 size: 12 residues. The entire variable domain, with the rest obtained from reference TRBV7-2 and TRBJ2-7, is as follows: GAGVSQSPSNKVTEKGKDVELRCDPISGHTALYWYRQSLGQGLEFLIYFQGNSAPDKSGLPSDRFSAERTGGSVSTLTIQRTQQEDSAVYLCASSTLGREQYFGPGTRLTVT.

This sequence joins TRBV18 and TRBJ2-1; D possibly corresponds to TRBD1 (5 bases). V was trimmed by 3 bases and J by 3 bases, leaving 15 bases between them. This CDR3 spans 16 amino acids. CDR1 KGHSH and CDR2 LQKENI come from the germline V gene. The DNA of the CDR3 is TGTGCCAGCTCACCTTCTGACAGAACATTCTACAATGAGCAGTTCTTC. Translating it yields CASSPSDRTFYNEQFF. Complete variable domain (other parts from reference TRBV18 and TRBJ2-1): NAGVMQNPRHLVRRRGQEARLRCSPMKGHSHVYWYRQLPEEGLKFMVYLQKENIIDESGMPKERFSAEFPKEGPSILRIQQVVRGDSAAYFCASSPSDRTFYNEQFFGPGTRLTVL.

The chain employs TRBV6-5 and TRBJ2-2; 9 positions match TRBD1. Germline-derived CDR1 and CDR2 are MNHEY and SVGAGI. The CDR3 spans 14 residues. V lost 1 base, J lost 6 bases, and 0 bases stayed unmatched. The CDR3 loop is CASSYWDRAGELFF. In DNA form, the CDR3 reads TGTGCCAGCAGTTACTGGGACAGGGCCGGGGAGCTGTTTTTT.

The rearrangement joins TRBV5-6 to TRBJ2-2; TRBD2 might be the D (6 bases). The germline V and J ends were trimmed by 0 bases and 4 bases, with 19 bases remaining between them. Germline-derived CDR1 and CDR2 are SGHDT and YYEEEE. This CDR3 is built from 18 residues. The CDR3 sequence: CASSLGLGGATGTGELFF. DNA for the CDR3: TGTGCCAGCAGCTTGGGACTCGGGGGTGCGACGGGCACCGGGGAGCTGTTTTTT.

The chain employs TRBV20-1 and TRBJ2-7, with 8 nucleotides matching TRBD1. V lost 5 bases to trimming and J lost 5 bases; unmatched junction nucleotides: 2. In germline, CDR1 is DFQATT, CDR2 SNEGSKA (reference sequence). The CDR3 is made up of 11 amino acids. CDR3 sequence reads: CSAGQGHEQYF. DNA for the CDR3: TGCAGTGCTGGACAGGGACACGAGCAGTACTTC.

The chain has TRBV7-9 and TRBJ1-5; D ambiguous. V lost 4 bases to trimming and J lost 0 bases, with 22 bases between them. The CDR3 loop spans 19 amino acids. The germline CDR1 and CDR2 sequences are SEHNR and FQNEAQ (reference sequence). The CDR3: CASSSPLGGNTYSNQPQHF. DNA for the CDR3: TGTGCCAGCAGCTCCCCACTGGGAGGGAACACCTATAGCAATCAGCCCCAGCATTTT.